Listed below are T cell receptor beta chains from one sample, sequenced in a study of CD8 T cell repertoires and HIV-1 epitope variants. The repertoire was sequenced with immunoSEQ multiplex PCR; TCRdb's copy has only in-frame clones and lacks some. The sample holds under 100,000 clones; roughly four fifths are singletons and the top ten take 20% to 30%. The sequenced sample consisted of uncultured baseline CD8+ T cells from peripheral blood mononuclear cells (PBMCs). Receptor source: a male donor with HIV. CDR3s include the opening cysteine and the closing phenylalanine or tryptophan. The D gene is left open where the match is weak. Clone size is shown for a subset of rows, as once, few, many or a class of expanded clone.

NA | TRBJ2-7 | 15 | TRBV15 | TRBD2 | TGTGCCACCAGCAGAGGGTTGCGGGAGGCCGGTGAGCAGTACTTC | CATSRGLREAGEQYF
NA | TRBJ1-3 | 10 | TRBV10-3 | NA | TGTGCCGTATCTGGAAACACCATATATTTT | CAVSGNTIYF
NA | TRBJ2-5 | 14 | TRBV5-1 | NA | TGCGCCAGCAGCTTGAGAAGGGACCAAGAGACCCAGTACTTC | CASSLRRDQETQYF
once | TRBJ2-6 | 15 | TRBV6-4 | NA | TGTGCCAGCAGTCTACAGGGCGCTGGGGCCAACGTCCTGACTTTC | CASSLQGAGANVLTF
NA | TRBJ1-1 | 15 | TRBV28 | NA | TGTGCCAGCATCCCGAATACTGGACAGAACACTGAAGCTTTCTTT | CASIPNTGQNTEAFF
NA | TRBJ2-1 | 14 | TRBV6-1 | NA | TGTGCCAGCAGTGAAGGACTAGGGGTGAGTGAGCAGTTCTTC | CASSEGLGVSEQFF
NA | TRBJ1-2 | 14 | TRBV19 | NA | TGTGCCAGTAGAATACAACAAGGGAACTATGGCTACACCTTC | CASRIQQGNYGYTF
NA | TRBJ1-6 | 14 | TRBV6-5 | NA | TGTGCCAGCAGATCGCCACAGGGTAATTCACCCCTCCACTTT | CASRSPQGNSPLHF
few | TRBJ2-7 | 14 | TRBV6-5 | TRBD1 | TGTGCCAGCTCCTACCTGCAGGGGGCCTACGAGCAGTACTTC | CASSYLQGAYEQYF
NA | TRBJ1-3 | 16 | TRBV5-1 | NA | TGCGCCAGCAGCTTGGCCCGACAGGACTCTGGAAACACCATATATTTT | CASSLARQDSGNTIYF
NA | TRBJ1-2 | 16 | TRBV15 | NA | TGTGCCACCAGCAGAGATTTCCTAGGGCGAGGGGTCGGCTACACCTTC | CATSRDFLGRGVGYTF
NA | TRBJ2-7 | 16 | TRBV19 | TRBD1 | TGTGCCAGTAGTATACCTCCCCGGACAGGGCCTCGGAAGCGGGACTTC | CASSIPPRTGPRKRDF
NA | TRBJ2-2 | 16 | TRBV5-1 | NA | TGCGCCAGCAGCTCACTGCCGGCGCTAAACACCGGGGAGCTGTTTTTT | CASSSLPALNTGELFF
NA | TRBJ2-7 | 13 | TRBV29-1 | TRBD1 | TGCAGCGTTTCTCGGGACAGCTCCTACGAGCAGTACTTC | CSVSRDSSYEQYF
few | TRBJ1-4 | 15 | TRBV27 | TRBD1 | TGTGCCAGCAGGCTACAGGGGGCCGTAGGTGAAAAACTGTTTTTT | CASRLQGAVGEKLFF
NA | TRBJ1-2 | 14 | TRBV7-9 | NA | TGTGCCAGCAGCTCAACTCCGGCAGATATGAGCTACACCTTC | CASSSTPADMSYTF
NA | TRBJ1-2 | 14 | TRBV5-1 | TRBD1 | TGCGCCAGCAGCTGGAGAAGGGGGCCGGATGGCTACACCTTC | CASSWRRGPDGYTF
NA | TRBJ2-5 | 17 | TRBV27 | TRBD2 | TGTGCCAGCAGTTCTCTGGGGGAGGGAGAGGGGCAAGAGACCCAGTACTTC | CASSSLGEGEGQETQYF
NA | TRBJ1-2 | 14 | TRBV28 | NA | TGTGCCAGCTCGCTCTCGGGGTCCCCGGGGGGCTACACCTTC | CASSLSGSPGGYTF
NA | TRBJ2-1 | 15 | TRBV7-8 | NA | TGTGCCAGCAGCTTAAAACGGGACTCCTACAATGAGCAGTTCTTC | CASSLKRDSYNEQFF
NA | TRBJ2-1 | 14 | TRBV10-3 | TRBD2 | TGTGCCATCAGTTATAGCGGGGGGTACAATGAGCAGTTCTTC | CAISYSGGYNEQFF
NA | TRBJ1-1 | 14 | TRBV7-6 | NA | TGTGCCAGCAGCCGAACAGACGGGGACACTGAAGCTTTCTTT | CASSRTDGDTEAFF
NA | TRBJ2-1 | 14 | TRBV7-2 | TRBD1 | TGTGCCAGCAGCTTAGCCAGGGGGAACAATGAGCAGTTCTTC | CASSLARGNNEQFF
NA | TRBJ1-5 | 14 | TRBV27 | NA | TGTGCCAGCAGTTCGATGGACGGCAATCAGCCCCAGCATTTT | CASSSMDGNQPQHF
NA | TRBJ2-3 | 15 | TRBV5-1 | TRBD2 | TGCGCCAGCAGCCTGAAGGTAGCGGGAATGGATACGCAGTATTTT | CASSLKVAGMDTQYF